This T cell receptor (beta chain) was captured in a study of Graves' ophthalmopathy and Graves' hyperthyroidism. Broader study findings: The model reached around 64% sensitivity and about 72% specificity for predicting ophthalmopathy progression.

On this clonotype: Its cognate antigen is unknown.

The CDR3 sequence is 12 residues long. Per germline, CDR1 MNHNS and CDR2 SASEGT. V shed 5 bases and J 8 bases; nucleotides not matched to a gene: 3. Included hyperthyroidism patients were aged 18 to 65 and newly diagnosed (under 2 months' duration). Excluded: other autoimmune disease, uncontrolled infection, pregnancy or lactation. Beta-chain TCR CDR3 regions were amplified from RNA transcripts. RT-PCR with HTBI primers came first, then second-round multiplex PCR. TCRdb re-called the multiplex PCR reads with MiXCR, one entry per CDR3 protein. The sample consists of roughly 600,000 distinct CDR3 sequences, approximately 35% of them appearing once.

The TCR originated in an adult man with Graves' hyperthyroidism. This chain connects TRBV6-1 to TRBJ1-2, with 9 bases matching TRBD1. The sequencing input was peripheral blood or thyroid tissue (not recorded which). For the CDR3, the DNA is TGTGCCAGCAGTCGGACAGGGGCGGGCTACACCTTC. This codes for CASSRTGAGYTF.